This T cell receptor beta chain stems from a study of OX40 agonist ivuxolimab in advanced cancers. Clones were read by immunoSEQ multiplex PCR, and TCRdb kept only the in-frame ones, dropping some. Of tens of thousands of clones listed, over 80% are singletons. Germline lookup yields CDR1 SGDLS and CDR2 YYNGEE. This CDR3 region has 15 residues. Trimming left V 4 bases short and J 1 base short, with 14 bases between. This clonotype was obtained from an adult with an advanced solid tumor such as melanoma, head and neck, liver or kidney cancer. Source: CD4+ or CD8+ T cells sorted from blood, taken in a trial of the OX40 agonist ivuxolimab. This chain connects TRBV9 to TRBJ1-1, with a tentative D call TRBD1 (6 bases). The CDR3 protein is CASSPHRASNTEAFF. In DNA, the CDR3 is TGTGCCAGCAGCCCCCACAGGGCTTCGAACACTGAAGCTTTCTTT. Supplemented by reference TRBV9 and TRBJ1-1, the full variable domain reads DSGVTQTPKHLITATGQRVTLRCSPRSGDLSVYWYQQSLDQGLQFLIQYYNGEERAKGNILERFSAQQFPDLHSELNLSSLELGDSALYFCASSPHRASNTEAFFGQGTRLTVV.